This T cell receptor (beta chain) was captured in a study of shared clonotypes between healthy human individuals. Germline-derived CDR1 and CDR2 are MRHNA and SNTAGT. V was pared by 5 bases and J by 7 bases, with 5 bases of the junction left unmatched. CDR3 length equals 14 residues. Assay: immunoSEQ multiplex PCR; the TCRdb copy retains only in-frame clones and omits some. Of around 2.3 million clones detected, around 95% appear once; the ten largest clones hold 0.1% to 0.15%. This chain links TRBV6-4 with TRBJ1-6; 7 bases align to TRBD1. The sample consisted of naive CD4+ T cells sorted from blood. Subset given: CD45RA+ positively selected. The sequence derives from a man between 18 and 29 years old in good health. The CDR3 DNA is TGTGCCAGCAGTACCACAGGGGTCAATTCACCCCTCCACTTT. It yields the protein CASSTTGVNSPLHF.